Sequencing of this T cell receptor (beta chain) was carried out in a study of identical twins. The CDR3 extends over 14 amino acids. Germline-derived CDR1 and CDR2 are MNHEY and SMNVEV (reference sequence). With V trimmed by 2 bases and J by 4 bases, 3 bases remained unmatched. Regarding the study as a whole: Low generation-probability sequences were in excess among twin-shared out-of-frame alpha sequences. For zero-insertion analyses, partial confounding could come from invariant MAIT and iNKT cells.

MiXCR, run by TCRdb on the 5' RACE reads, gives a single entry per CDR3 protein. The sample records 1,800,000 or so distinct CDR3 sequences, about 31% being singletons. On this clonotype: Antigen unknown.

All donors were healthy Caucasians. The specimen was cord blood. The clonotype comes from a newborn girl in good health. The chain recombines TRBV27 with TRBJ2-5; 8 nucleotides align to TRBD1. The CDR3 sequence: CASSLKGQGETQYF. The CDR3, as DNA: TGTGCCAGCAGTTTAAAAGGACAGGGAGAGACCCAGTACTTC.